This passage covers 10 T cell receptor beta chains from one sample sequenced in a study of T cell clones after liver transplantation. This table comes from immunoSEQ multiplex PCR, and its TCRdb copy is limited to in-frame clones, with some not included. The sample has 20,000 to 30,000 clones, more than 60% seen once. Sequences were derived from CD4+ T cells from blood, sampled before liver transplant. The receptors originated from a human donor who received a liver transplant.

This clone was detected only once. The rearrangement links TRBV10-3 to TRBJ2-4; D is unclear. Germline values: CDR1 ENHRY, CDR2 SYGVKD. The CDR3 spans 14 residues. V was pared by 10 bases and J by 2 bases, with 15 bases between. The CDR3 nucleotides read TGTGCCACCTCCTCCCAGAACCCCAAAAACATTCAGTACTTC. This translates into CATSSQNPKNIQYF.

V usage is TRBV5-1 and J usage is TRBJ1-1; 9 bases are shared with TRBD1. Germline assignment: CDR1 SGHRS and CDR2 YFSETQ. The ends lost 2 bases at V and 2 bases at J; junction bases unmatched: 10. The CDR3 is 17 residues long. The CDR3 nucleotides read TGCGCCAGCAGCTTCGTAACAGGGGGCGGTGGTAACACTGAAGCTTTCTTT. It translates to CASSFVTGGGGNTEAFF.

The chain employs TRBV7-2 and TRBJ2-3; weak D call: TRBD2 (6 bases). Germline CDR1 reads SGHTA; CDR2 reads FQGNSA. Trimming pared 1 base from V and 0 bases from J, leaving 11 bases between. The CDR3 sequence is 16 residues long. CDR3 sequence (DNA): TGTGCCAGCAGCTTAGTGGGCGGGGCTAGCACAGATACGCAGTATTTT. Amino acids: CASSLVGGASTDTQYF.

This clone came up a few times. The V call is TRBV6-1, the J call TRBJ1-5; weak D call: TRBD1 (5 bases). The germline CDR1 and CDR2 sequences are MNHNS and SASEGT. The length of the CDR3 is 16 residues. The V end was cut by 2 bases, the J end by 4 bases, with 15 bases between. CDR3 region: CASSERQGIRNQPQHF. In DNA, the CDR3 is TGTGCCAGCAGTGAAAGGCAGGGTATAAGGAATCAGCCCCAGCATTTT.

This chain links TRBV5-1 with TRBJ2-3, with D hard to call. The CDR3 has 14 residues. The V end lost 1 base, the J end lost 2 bases, and 8 bases lay between the germline ends. Looked up from germline, CDR1 is SGHRS and CDR2 is YFSETQ. The DNA for the CDR3 is TGCGCCAGCAGCTTGTTGGTAGCCACAGATACGCAGTATTTT. It codes for CASSLLVATDTQYF.

This rearrangement joins TRBV30 to TRBJ1-4, with D unclear. Germline lookup yields CDR1 GTSNPN and CDR2 SVGIG (reference sequence). Between the trimmed V and J ends, which lost 2 bases and 0 bases, there was a span of 13 bases. CDR3 length: 16 amino acids. The DNA of the CDR3 is TGTGCCTGGAGTTACGGCAGAGTTGCAACTAATGAAAAACTGTTTTTT. It encodes CAWSYGRVATNEKLFF. The variable domain in full, completed from reference TRBV30 and TRBJ1-4, reads SQTIHQWPATLVQPVGSPLSLECTVEGTSNPNLYWYRQAAGRGLQLLFYSVGIGQISSEVPQNLSASRPQDRQFILSSKKLLLSDSGFYLCAWSYGRVATNEKLFFGSGTQLSVL.

The chain is built from TRBV5-6 and TRBJ2-7, with TRBD2 matching over 11 bases. Germline-derived CDR1 and CDR2 are SGHDT and YYEEEE. With V trimmed by 2 bases and J by 2 bases, 3 bases remained unmatched. This CDR3 contains 15 residues. The CDR3, as DNA: TGTGCCAGCAGCTTAACTAGCGGGGGTACCTACGAGCAGTACGTC. Translating it yields CASSLTSGGTYEQYV.

V and J are TRBV10-3 and TRBJ1-1, with a weak D call TRBD1 (5 bases). The CDR3 is 13 residues long. Germline V gives CDR1 ENHRY, CDR2 SYGVKD. Deletions cut 5 bases from V and 2 bases from J, with 9 bases between. The CDR3: CAISTQENTEAFF. CDR3 in DNA: TGTGCCATCAGTACACAGGAAAACACTGAAGCTTTCTTT.

The V and J genes are TRBV18 and TRBJ2-3; D tentatively fits TRBD1 or TRBD2 (5 bases each). The germline V and J ends were trimmed by 5 bases and 3 bases, with 21 bases remaining between them. The CDR3 runs to 17 residues. The germline V gene encodes CDR1 KGHSH and CDR2 LQKENI. CDR3 DNA: TGTGCCAGCTCAGATCTACCGGGGCCGGTAGGGACAGATACGCAGTATTTT. It yields the protein CASSDLPGPVGTDTQYF.

The V gene is TRBV29-1, the J gene TRBJ2-3; D is undetermined. The germline CDR1 and CDR2 sequences are SQVTM and ANQGSEA. The V end was cut by 3 bases, the J end by 5 bases, with 6 bases between. The CDR3 runs to 11 residues. This CDR3 is CSVEEGDTQYF. CDR3 DNA sequence: TGCAGCGTTGAGGAAGGAGATACGCAGTATTTT.